The TCR beta chain under discussion was sequenced for a study of vaccination effects on CD4 cells after COVID-19. Study-wide points: Researchers report that only 1 of 255 vaccine-induced clones in healthy vaccinees cross-reacted with common cold coronaviruses.

Clones were sequenced by immunoSEQ multiplex PCR, and TCRdb holds only the in-frame ones, with some missing. The sample consists of roughly 75,000 clones, approximately 79% of them appearing once. Sequencing in the ViraFEST assay came after antigen-specific CD4+ T cells had been expanded with viral peptide pools, which were used to stimulate PBMC. Investigators separated out CD4+ T cells once around 11 days of culture had passed. Vaccinated participants had no history of SARS-CoV-2 infection and tested negative for nucleocapsid antibodies. IL-2 medium was substituted for half the medium on days 3 and 7. About this clone: No antigen is known for it.

The CDR3 spans 13 residues. V was cut by 3 bases and J by 4 bases, with 9 bases left in between. The V gene's germline CDR1 is SGHRS and CDR2 YFSETQ. The TCR was taken from a human donor who received a COVID-19 vaccine. The chain combines TRBV5-1 with TRBJ2-3; D gene unclear. Specimen: CD4+ T cells from PBMCs cultured with HCoV-OC43 spike peptides, collected before COVID-19 vaccination. Subset noted: HCoV-OC43 spike overlapping peptide pool stimulation. CDR3 in amino acids: CASSSGGADTQYF. As DNA, the CDR3 is TGCGCCAGCAGCTCCGGCGGAGCAGATACGCAGTATTTT.